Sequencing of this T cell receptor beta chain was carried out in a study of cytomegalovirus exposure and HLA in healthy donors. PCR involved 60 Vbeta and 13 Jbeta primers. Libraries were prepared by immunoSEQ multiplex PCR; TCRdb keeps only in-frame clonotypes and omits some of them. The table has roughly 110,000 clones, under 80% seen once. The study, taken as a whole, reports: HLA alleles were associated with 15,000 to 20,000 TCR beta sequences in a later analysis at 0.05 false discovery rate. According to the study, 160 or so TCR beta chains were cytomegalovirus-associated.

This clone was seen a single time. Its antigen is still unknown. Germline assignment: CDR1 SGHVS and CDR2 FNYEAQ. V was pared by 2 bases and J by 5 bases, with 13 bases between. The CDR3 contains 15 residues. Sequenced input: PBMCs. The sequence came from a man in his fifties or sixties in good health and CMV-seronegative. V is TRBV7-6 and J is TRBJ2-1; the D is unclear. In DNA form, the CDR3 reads TGTGCCAGCAGCTTACTGGAGACGCCGAACAATGAGCAGTTCTTC. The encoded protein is CASSLLETPNNEQFF.